Shown below are 2 T cell receptor beta chains from a single sample sequenced in a study of PD-L1 blockade in urothelial cancer. Some clones are missing from TCRdb's copy, which holds only in-frame ones; the method was immunoSEQ multiplex PCR. Seen here are 45,000 to 65,000 clones, roughly 84% observed once, and the top ten hold 5.5% to 7.5%. Sequencing used PBMCs, obtained around atezolizumab (anti-PD-L1) treatment. These receptors were taken from a man aged 40-55 years with urothelial cancer.

J is TRBJ2-7 and V is TRBV5-1; 8 bases align to TRBD1. The CDR3 consists of 14 residues. Trimming at V came to 3 bases and at J to 6 bases, leaving 8 bases not matched to a gene. CDR1 SGHRS and CDR2 YFSETQ come from the germline V gene. DNA of the CDR3: TGCGCCAGCAGCTCCGGGACAGGCTTGGGCGAGCAGTACTTC. This translates into CASSSGTGLGEQYF. Supplemented by reference TRBV5-1 and TRBJ2-7, the full variable domain reads KAGVTQTPRYLIKTRGQQVTLSCSPISGHRSVSWYQQTPGQGLQFLFEYFSETQRNKGNFPGRFSGRQFSNSRSEMNVSTLELGDSALYLCASSSGTGLGEQYFGPGTRLTVT.

This clone was seen a single time. This chain joins TRBV11-2 and TRBJ2-1; tentative D call: TRBD1 (5 bases). Trimming left V 2 bases short and J 8 bases short, with 13 bases between. Germline loops: CDR1 SGHAT, CDR2 FQNNGV. The CDR3 totals 14 residues. The CDR3 region has the DNA TGTGCCAGCAGCTTAAGGTCAGGGATCGATGAGCAGTTCTTC. This gives the protein CASSLRSGIDEQFF.